This T cell receptor (beta chain) was profiled in a study of human T cells and chemical hapten exposure. Study context: An area of 2 cm by about 2.2 cm on upper inner arm skin received 2% DPC for sensitization. Variability of per-sample TCR yields stemmed mainly from small differences in pooled library volume.

One entry per CDR3 protein results from TCRdb running MiXCR on the RACE reads. The sample has about 42,000 distinct CDR3 sequences, approximately 13% seen once; the top ten hold about 5.7%. The V gene lost 7 bases and the J gene lost 6 bases, with 17 bases spanning the gap. CDR3 size: 14 residues. The V gene's germline CDR1 is SEHNR and CDR2 FQNEAQ (reference sequence). Concerning this clonotype itself: Its antigen is still unknown.

The sample's time point: pre-sensitization, week 0. The treatment here: therapeutic diphenylcyclopropenone sensitization with weekly scalp DPC. Unfractionated whole blood served as the source for total RNA extraction. Study-wide results and limits: DPC sensitization produced no change in TCRs with frequency above 1 in 1000.

This sequence joins TRBV7-9 and TRBJ2-3; tentatively, D is TRBD2 (5 bases). This material consisted of whole blood, taken in connection with sensitization to the hapten diphenylcyclopropenone (DPC). This clonotype originated in a woman in her thirties with alopecia areata. Some clones in this sample may be carry-over from other donors' samples. The CDR3 loop is CASNPDTWEDTQYF. CDR3 nucleotide sequence: TGTGCCAGCAACCCTGACACCTGGGAGGATACGCAGTATTTT.